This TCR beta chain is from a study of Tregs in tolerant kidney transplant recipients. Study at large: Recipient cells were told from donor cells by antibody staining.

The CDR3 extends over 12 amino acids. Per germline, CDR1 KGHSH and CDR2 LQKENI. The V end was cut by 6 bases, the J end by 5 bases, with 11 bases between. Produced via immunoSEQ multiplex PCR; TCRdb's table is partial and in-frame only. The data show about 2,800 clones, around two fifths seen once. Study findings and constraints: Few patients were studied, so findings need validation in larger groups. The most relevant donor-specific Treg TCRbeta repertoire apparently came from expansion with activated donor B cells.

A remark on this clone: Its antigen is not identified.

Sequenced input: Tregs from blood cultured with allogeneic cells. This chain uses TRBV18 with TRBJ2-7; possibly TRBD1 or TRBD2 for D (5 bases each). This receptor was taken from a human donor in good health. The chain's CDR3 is CASSPRGHEQYF. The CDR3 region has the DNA TGTGCCAGCTCGCCAAGGGGACACGAGCAGTACTTC.